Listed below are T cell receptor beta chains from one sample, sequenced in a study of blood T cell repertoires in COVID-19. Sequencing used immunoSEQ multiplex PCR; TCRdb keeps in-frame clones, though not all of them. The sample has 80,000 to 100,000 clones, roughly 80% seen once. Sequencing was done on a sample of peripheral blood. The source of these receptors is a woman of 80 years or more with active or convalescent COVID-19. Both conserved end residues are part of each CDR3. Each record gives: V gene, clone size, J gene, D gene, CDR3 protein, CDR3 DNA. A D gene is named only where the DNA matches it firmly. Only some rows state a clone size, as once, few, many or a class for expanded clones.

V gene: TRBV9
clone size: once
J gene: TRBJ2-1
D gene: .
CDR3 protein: CASSVGAEVSYNEQFF
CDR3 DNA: TGTGCCAGCAGCGTAGGTGCAGAGGTATCCTACAATGAGCAGTTCTTC

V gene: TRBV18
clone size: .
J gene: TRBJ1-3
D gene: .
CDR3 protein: CASSVSQGNTIYF
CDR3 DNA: TGTGCCAGCTCAGTATCACAGGGCAACACCATATATTTT

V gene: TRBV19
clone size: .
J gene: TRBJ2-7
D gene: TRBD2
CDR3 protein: CASSSGGGVYEQYF
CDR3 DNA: TGTGCCAGTAGCTCGGGCGGGGGGGTCTACGAGCAGTACTTC

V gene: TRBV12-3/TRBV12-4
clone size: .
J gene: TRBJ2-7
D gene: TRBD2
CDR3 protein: CASQREGRNEQYF
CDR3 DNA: TGTGCCAGCCAGCGGGAGGGAAGAAACGAGCAGTACTTC

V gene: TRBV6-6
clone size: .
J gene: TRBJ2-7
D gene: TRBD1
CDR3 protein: CASRPGQGVYEQYF
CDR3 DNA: TGTGCCAGCAGGCCGGGACAGGGGGTGTACGAGCAGTACTTC

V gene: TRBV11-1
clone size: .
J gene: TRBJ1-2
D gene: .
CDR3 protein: CASSQESISYTF
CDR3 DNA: TGTGCCAGCAGCCAGGAATCGATTAGCTACACCTTC

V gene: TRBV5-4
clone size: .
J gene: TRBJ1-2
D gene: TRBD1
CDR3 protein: CASSSRGRHYGYTF
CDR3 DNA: TGTGCCAGCAGCTCTAGGGGGCGGCACTATGGCTACACCTTC

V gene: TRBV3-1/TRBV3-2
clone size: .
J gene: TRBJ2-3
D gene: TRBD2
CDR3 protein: CASSLAGGPVDTQYF
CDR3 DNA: TGTGCCAGCAGCCTTGCGGGGGGGCCTGTGGATACGCAGTATTTT

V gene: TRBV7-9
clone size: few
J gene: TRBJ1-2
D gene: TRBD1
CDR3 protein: CASSLAGQGYPGYTF
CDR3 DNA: TGTGCCAGCAGCTTAGCGGGACAGGGGTATCCTGGCTACACCTTC

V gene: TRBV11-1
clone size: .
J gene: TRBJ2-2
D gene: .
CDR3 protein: CASSLGAIGELFF
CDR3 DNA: TGTGCCAGCAGCTTAGGAGCTATCGGGGAGCTGTTTTTT

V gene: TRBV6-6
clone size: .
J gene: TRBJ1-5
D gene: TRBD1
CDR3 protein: CASSYSGQGDQPQHF
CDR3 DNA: TGTGCCAGCAGTTACTCGGGGCAGGGGGATCAGCCCCAGCATTTT